This T cell receptor beta chain was recovered during a study of shared clonotypes between healthy human individuals. The ends were cut back, 4 bases at V and 8 bases at J, with 15 bases in the middle. Germline V lookup: CDR1 SGDLS, CDR2 YYNGEE. The CDR3 runs 14 residues. Assay execution proceeded at the deep level. DNA input for the unsorted PBMC replicate PCRs was 250 to 350 ng, roughly 33,000 T cell genomes. Profiled with immunoSEQ multiplex PCR; TCRdb holds only in-frame clones, not every one. The sample comprises hundreds of thousands of clones, about 85% of which are singletons, and about 13% rests with the top ten.

This clonotype was obtained from a woman aged 40-49 years in good health. Some clones in this sample may be carry-over from other donors' samples. The chain carries TRBV9 and TRBJ1-4, with D uncertain. The specimen was PBMCs. The CDR3 protein is CASSPTTGNEKLFF. The CDR3, as DNA: TGTGCCAGCAGCCCGACGACCGGCAACGAAAAACTGTTTTTT.